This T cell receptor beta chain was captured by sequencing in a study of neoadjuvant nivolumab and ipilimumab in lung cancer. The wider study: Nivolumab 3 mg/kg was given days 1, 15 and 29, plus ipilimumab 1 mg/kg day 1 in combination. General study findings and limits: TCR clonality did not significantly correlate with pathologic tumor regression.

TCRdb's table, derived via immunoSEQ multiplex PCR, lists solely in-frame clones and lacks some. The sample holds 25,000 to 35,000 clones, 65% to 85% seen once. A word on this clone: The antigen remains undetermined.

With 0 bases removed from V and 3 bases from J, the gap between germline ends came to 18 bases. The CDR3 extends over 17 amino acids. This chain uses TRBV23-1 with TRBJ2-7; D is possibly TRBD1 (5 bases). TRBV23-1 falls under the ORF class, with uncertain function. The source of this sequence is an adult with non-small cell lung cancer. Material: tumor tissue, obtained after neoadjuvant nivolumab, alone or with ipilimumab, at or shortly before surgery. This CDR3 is CASSQSLPQGSLYEQYF. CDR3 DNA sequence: TGCGCCAGCAGTCAATCGTTACCCCAGGGAAGCCTCTACGAGCAGTACTTC.